What follows are 26 T cell receptor beta chains derived from one specimen sequenced in a study of T-cell reconstitution after alpha-beta-depleted transplantation in children. During its preparation, the TCRbeta library received unique molecular identifiers. TCRdb reprocessed the PCR reads via MiXCR and lists one record per CDR3 protein. The data hold roughly 350,000 distinct CDR3 sequences, with 15% to 20% observed a single time. This specimen consisted of PBMCs, mostly from graft donor cells, obtained 360 days after TCRalphabeta/CD19-depleted stem cell transplant. The receptors stem from a male patient between 2 and 10 years old who had a stem cell transplant for acute lymphoblastic leukemia, so the T cells may come from the graft donor.

The chain recombines TRBV18 with TRBJ2-1; 8 positions agree with TRBD1. The CDR3 is made up of 13 amino acids. The junction had 4 bases not matched to a gene; V was cut back by 3 bases and J by 9 bases. Looked up from germline, CDR1 is KGHSH and CDR2 is LQKENI. The CDR3 here is CASSPRGQSEQFF. The CDR3 nucleotides read TGTGCCAGCTCACCCAGGGGGCAGAGTGAGCAGTTCTTC.

This clonotype was observed a handful of times. The CDR3: CASSQGGGISYEQYF. CDR3 coding DNA: TGCGCCAGCAGCCAAGGAGGCGGCATCTCCTACGAGCAGTACTTC. This chain joins TRBV4-3 and TRBJ2-7; D gene uncertain. V lost 1 base to trimming and J lost 0 bases, with 10 bases between them. The CDR3 consists of 15 residues. Germline V gene sequence: CDR1 LGHNA, CDR2 YSLEER.

The chain combines TRBV11-2 with TRBJ2-7; 13 positions match TRBD2. The CDR3 consists of 18 residues. Germline values: CDR1 SGHAT, CDR2 FQNNGV. V gave up 4 bases and J gave up 2 bases; unmatched junction bases: 11. DNA for the CDR3: TGTGCCAGCAGCTCAAGGACTAGCGGGAGCTTTTGGGCCTACGAGCAGTACTTC. Residues: CASSSRTSGSFWAYEQYF.

The V gene is TRBV28, the J gene TRBJ2-3; 10 bases line up with TRBD1. The CDR3 sequence is 15 residues long. Germline V CDR1 and CDR2: MDHEN, SYDVKM. The V segment lost 6 bases and the J segment 5 bases; nucleotides outside the gene matches: 8. The CDR3 DNA sequence: TGTGCCAGCAGGCCCGGGACAGGGGTGGGAGATACGCAGTATTTT. It specifies CASRPGTGVGDTQYF.

J is TRBJ2-3 and V is TRBV7-3; possible D gene TRBD1, 6 bases. The CDR3 contains 18 residues. Looked up from germline, CDR1 is SGHTA and CDR2 is FQGTGA. The V and J ends lost 5 bases and 2 bases respectively, with 23 bases between them. CDR3 protein: CASSIEDSRFRDTDTQYF. CDR3 sequence (DNA): TGTGCCAGCAGCATCGAGGACAGCCGGTTCCGGGACACAGATACGCAGTATTTT.

This clonotype was seen a single time. The gene calls are TRBV15 and TRBJ2-7, with TRBD2 matching over 8 bases. With V trimmed by 5 bases and J by 0 bases, 6 bases remained unmatched. The germline CDR1 and CDR2 sequences are LNHNV and YYDKDF (reference sequence). This CDR3 region has 15 residues. CDR3 DNA sequence: TGTGCCACCAGCTGGGATGCGGGGGGCTCCTACGAGCAGTACTTC. Its protein is CATSWDAGGSYEQYF.

The rearrangement links TRBV29-1 to TRBJ2-7; no definite D call. Germline V gene lookup returns CDR1 SQVTM and CDR2 ANQGSEA. V was pared by 0 bases and J by 3 bases, with 3 bases between. The CDR3 has 11 residues. For the CDR3, the DNA is TGCAGCGTTGAAGATAACTACGAGCAGTACTTC. Protein: CSVEDNYEQYF.

This clonotype showed up many times. The V and J genes are TRBV20-1 and TRBJ2-1, with 8 bases fitting TRBD2. Germline CDR1 is DFQATT and CDR2 is SNEGSKA (reference sequence). CDR3 length: 14 residues. Germline trimming cut 6 bases from V and 7 bases from J; bases unmatched to any gene: 11. This CDR3 is CSAKAGVPLNEQFF. CDR3 DNA: TGCAGTGCAAAAGCGGGAGTTCCCCTAAATGAGCAGTTCTTC.

This clonotype was counted at least ten times. The rearrangement joins TRBV12-3 or TRBV12-4 to TRBJ2-7; 10 bases line up with TRBD2. The CDR3 is 13 amino acids. V lost 8 bases, J lost 0 bases, and 1 base stayed unmatched. In DNA form, the CDR3 reads TGTGCCAGCGGGACTAGCGCCTCCTACGAGCAGTACTTC. Translating it yields CASGTSASYEQYF.

This clonotype has a handful of counts. The chain combines TRBV7-9 with TRBJ2-7; TRBD1 or TRBD2 may be the D gene (5 bases each). V was trimmed by 5 bases and J by 3 bases, leaving 20 bases between them. This CDR3 is 16 amino acids long. Germline CDR1 reads SEHNR; CDR2 reads FQNEAQ (reference sequence). In nucleotides, the CDR3 is TGTGCCAGCAGCGGCGAGGGGACGGAAGACTACTACGAGCAGTACTTC. Translating it yields CASSGEGTEDYYEQYF.

The rearrangement links TRBV4-3 to TRBJ2-2; TRBD2 is a possible D gene (6 bases). This CDR3 has 16 amino acids. Looked up from germline, CDR1 is LGHNA and CDR2 is YSLEER. V lost 0 bases to trimming and J lost 6 bases, with 14 bases between them. The CDR3 loop is CASSQERLVTAGELFF. The CDR3 coding sequence is TGCGCCAGCAGCCAAGAGAGACTAGTAACGGCCGGGGAGCTGTTTTTT.

This rearrangement joins TRBV4-2 to TRBJ2-7, with TRBD2 as a possible D gene (6 bases). Trimming took 2 bases from V and 5 from J, leaving 10 bases between them. The CDR3 contains 13 residues. CDR1 and CDR2 (germline): LGHNA, YNFKEQ. This CDR3 is CASSQLTRNEQYF. CDR3 nucleotides: TGTGCCAGCAGCCAATTGACTAGGAACGAGCAGTACTTC.

In this sample, this clonotype turned up a few times. V and J are TRBV29-1 and TRBJ2-5, with D maybe TRBD1 (5 bases). The V end lost 2 bases, the J end lost 2 bases, and 6 bases lay between the germline ends. Germline V gene lookup returns CDR1 SQVTM and CDR2 ANQGSEA. The CDR3 runs to 12 residues. The CDR3 region has the DNA TGCAGCGTTGAACAGGGACAAGAGACCCAGTACTTC. Amino acids: CSVEQGQETQYF.

The table lists this clonotype with many counts. This chain connects TRBV4-2 to TRBJ2-1, with TRBD2 matching over 7 bases. This CDR3 is built from 15 residues. With 1 base clipped from V and 3 bases from J, the junction kept 3 bases outside the gene matches. In germline, CDR1 is LGHNA, CDR2 YNFKEQ. The CDR3 is CASSQVGTIYNEQFF. In DNA form, the CDR3 reads TGTGCCAGCAGCCAAGTGGGGACTATCTACAATGAGCAGTTCTTC.

The rearrangement joins TRBV4-3 to TRBJ2-7; TRBD1 or TRBD2 may be the D gene (6 bases each). CDR1 and CDR2 (germline): LGHNA, YSLEER. The V end was cut by 4 bases, the J end by 2 bases, with 21 bases between. The CDR3 contains 17 residues. CDR3 sequence: CASSLLGARGRPYEQYF. The CDR3 nucleotides are TGCGCCAGCAGCCTCCTGGGGGCCCGGGGGCGTCCCTACGAGCAGTACTTC.

In its sample, this clonotype was seen many times. The V call is TRBV5-1, the J call TRBJ1-5; TRBD1 aligns across 7 bases. The CDR3 is 15 residues long. CDR1 is SGHRS and CDR2 is YFSETQ in the germline V gene. Trimming removed 4 bases from V and 6 bases from J; junction bases left unmatched: 10. DNA for the CDR3: TGCGCCAGCAGCCCCACAGGGGCGAAGGCTCAGCCCCAGCATTTT. Residues: CASSPTGAKAQPQHF. Combining the CDR3 with reference TRBV5-1 and TRBJ1-5 gives the whole variable domain KAGVTQTPRYLIKTRGQQVTLSCSPISGHRSVSWYQQTPGQGLQFLFEYFSETQRNKGNFPGRFSGRQFSNSRSEMNVSTLELGDSALYLCASSPTGAKAQPQHFGDGTRLSIL.

This clonotype came up a few times. The V gene is TRBV9, the J gene TRBJ2-1; 9 nucleotides match TRBD2. From germline, CDR1 is SGDLS and CDR2 YYNGEE. The CDR3 runs to 17 residues. J was trimmed by 3 bases and V by 0 bases; bases with no gene match: 7. The CDR3 bases are TGTGCCAGCAGCGTAGGACGGACTAGCGTACTCTACAATGAGCAGTTCTTC. Translation: CASSVGRTSVLYNEQFF. The variable domain in full, completed from reference TRBV9 and TRBJ2-1, reads DSGVTQTPKHLITATGQRVTLRCSPRSGDLSVYWYQQSLDQGLQFLIQYYNGEERAKGNILERFSAQQFPDLHSELNLSSLELGDSALYFCASSVGRTSVLYNEQFFGPGTRLTVL.

This clonotype has ten or more counts. The J gene is TRBJ1-6, the V gene TRBV28; 8 positions agree with TRBD1. This CDR3 has 14 residues. CDR1 MDHEN and CDR2 SYDVKM come from the germline V gene. Losses at the gene ends were 4 bases for V and 6 bases for J; bases not matched to a gene: 2. In DNA form, the CDR3 reads TGTGCCAGCAGTTACGGACAGGGTAATTCACCCCTCCACTTT. Amino acid sequence: CASSYGQGNSPLHF.

The rearrangement links TRBV3-1 to TRBJ2-1; D is tentatively TRBD1 or TRBD2 (5 bases each). This CDR3 comprises 15 residues. Germline CDR1 LGHDT, CDR2 YNNKEL (reference sequence). The V end lost 1 base, the J end lost 6 bases, and 13 bases lay between the germline ends. In DNA form, the CDR3 reads TGTGCCAGCAGCCAAGTCATCACGAGGGGCAATGAGCAGTTCTTC. It is translated as CASSQVITRGNEQFF.

This clonotype was counted a few times. The CDR3, as DNA: TGTGCCAGCAGTTTAGCTACTAGTACCGGGGAGCTGTTTTTT. This gives the protein CASSLATSTGELFF. The chain uses TRBV12-3 or TRBV12-4 and TRBJ2-2; possibly TRBD2 for D (5 bases). Between the trimmed V and J ends, which lost 0 bases and 5 bases, there was a span of 7 bases. The CDR3 loop spans 14 amino acids.

This chain uses TRBV5-5 with TRBJ2-6; D unresolved. Trimming left V 0 bases short and J 3 bases short, with 7 bases between. CDR3 length: 15 amino acids. The germline gives CDR1 SGHKS, CDR2 YYEKEE (reference sequence). CDR3 protein: CASSLEVYGANVLTF. DNA of the CDR3: TGTGCCAGCAGCTTGGAGGTTTATGGGGCCAACGTCCTGACTTTC.

This clonotype occurred a few times. This chain uses TRBV20-1 with TRBJ1-1; D call uncertain. The CDR3 has 13 amino acids. The V end was cut by 5 bases, the J end by 0 bases, with 10 bases between. From germline, CDR1 is DFQATT and CDR2 SNEGSKA (reference sequence). The CDR3 reads CSAGADMNTEAFF. CDR3 bases: TGCAGTGCTGGAGCCGATATGAACACTGAAGCTTTCTTT.

This clonotype has at least ten counts. The CDR3 DNA reads as TGCGCCAGCAGCTTGGGCCTAGCGGGAGACAATGAGCAGTTCTTC. Its protein is CASSLGLAGDNEQFF. The chain carries TRBV5-1 and TRBJ2-1; 10 nucleotides line up with TRBD2. CDR1 is SGHRS and CDR2 is YFSETQ in the germline V gene. This CDR3 spans 15 amino acids. Germline trimming cut 0 bases from V and 5 bases from J; bases unmatched to any gene: 2.

A few counts support this clonotype. The rearrangement joins TRBV9 to TRBJ2-1; D unresolved. V was clipped by 0 bases and J by 0 bases, with 7 bases between them. CDR1 and CDR2 from the germline V gene are SGDLS and YYNGEE. The CDR3 length is 15 residues. The CDR3 DNA follows: TGTGCCAGCAGCGTAGGGGCTAGCTCCTACAATGAGCAGTTCTTC. Amino acid sequence: CASSVGASSYNEQFF.

In its sample, this clonotype was seen a few times. The rearrangement links TRBV6-5 to TRBJ1-2; 7 bases align to TRBD1. CDR3 length: 14 amino acids. Germline V CDR1 and CDR2: MNHEY, SVGAGI. Trimming took 0 bases from V and 8 from J; bases not matched to a gene: 6. This chain's CDR3 is CASSYSTGLEGYTF. DNA for the CDR3: TGTGCCAGCAGTTACTCGACAGGGCTAGAGGGCTACACCTTC.

V usage is TRBV6-2 or TRBV6-3 and J usage is TRBJ2-3; TRBD2 aligns across 9 bases. Germline V gene lookup returns CDR1 MNHEY and CDR2 SVGEGT. V lost 4 bases to trimming and J lost 0 bases; unmatched junction nucleotides: 8. The CDR3 spans 17 residues. CDR3 sequence reads: CASSWFLAGSSTDTQYF. CDR3 nucleotides: TGTGCCAGCAGTTGGTTTCTAGCGGGGTCTAGCACAGATACGCAGTATTTT.